This entry lists 17 T cell receptor beta chains sequenced from one sample in a study of T cell repertoires in cytomegalovirus infection. MiXCR, applied by TCRdb to the reads, yields one record per CDR3 protein. The table records more than 150,000 distinct CDR3 sequences, around 20% of them present only once. Sequenced: PBMCs. Receptors were obtained from a human donor in good health (CMV status not recorded). Some clones in this sample may be carry-over from other donors' samples.

This clonotype appeared once. V and J are TRBV28 and TRBJ2-7; D ambiguous. Trimming took 3 bases from V and 2 from J, leaving 5 bases between them. Germline CDR1 reads MDHEN; CDR2 reads SYDVKM. This CDR3 region has 12 residues. The chain's CDR3 is CASSFGTYEQYF. For the CDR3, the DNA is TGTGCCAGCAGTTTTGGGACCTACGAGCAGTACTTC.

A few counts support this clonotype. V is TRBV12-3 or TRBV12-4 and J is TRBJ1-1, with unresolved D. Trimming removed 0 bases at V and 11 bases at J, with 10 bases between. The length of the CDR3 is 12 residues. The CDR3 nucleotides read TGTGCCAGCAGTTTAGCCGGGGTAGGGGCTTTCTTT. Translated, it gives CASSLAGVGAFF.

The chain couples TRBV5-5 to TRBJ1-1; D is possibly TRBD1 (6 bases). Germline lookup yields CDR1 SGHKS and CDR2 YYEKEE (reference sequence). The V end lost 0 bases, the J end lost 11 bases, and 14 bases lay between the germline ends. This CDR3 has 13 residues. The CDR3 DNA follows: TGTGCCAGCAGCTTGGAGTGGGGGGCGGGTGCTTTCTTT. Amino acid sequence: CASSLEWGAGAFF.

This chain connects TRBV24-1 to TRBJ2-5; a possible D gene is TRBD2 (5 bases). Trimming removed 4 bases from V and 5 bases from J, with 7 bases in between. The length of the CDR3 is 12 residues. The V gene's germline CDR1 is KGHDR and CDR2 SFDVKD. CDR3 DNA sequence: TGTGCCACCAGTGACCCGGGGGAGACCCAGTACTTC. Amino acid sequence: CATSDPGETQYF.

This clonotype was observed at least ten times. The chain recombines TRBV7-9 with TRBJ1-1, with TRBD1 matching 9 bases. V was pared by 4 bases and J by 3 bases, with 3 bases of the junction left unmatched. This CDR3 is 14 amino acids long. From germline, CDR1 is SEHNR and CDR2 FQNEAQ (reference sequence). The CDR3 loop is CASSSRDRDTEAFF. CDR3 DNA: TGTGCCAGCAGCTCTCGGGACAGGGACACTGAAGCTTTCTTT.

This clonotype was recorded many times. The CDR3 is CASSLSGKTNEKLFF. The CDR3 coding sequence is TGTGCCAGCAGCCTTTCAGGGAAAACTAATGAAAAACTGTTTTTT. The rearrangement links TRBV7-8 to TRBJ1-4, with a possible D match to TRBD1 (5 bases). This CDR3 has 15 residues. Trimming took off 5 bases at V and 1 base at J, with 11 bases between the two ends. Germline V gives CDR1 SGHVS, CDR2 FQNEAQ. The variable domain in full, completed from reference TRBV7-8 and TRBJ1-4, reads GAGVSQSPRYKVAKRGQDVALRCDPISGHVSLFWYQQALGQGPEFLTYFQNEAQLDKSGLPSDRFFAERPEGSVSTLKIQRTQQEDSAVYLCASSLSGKTNEKLFFGSGTQLSVL.

The V and J genes are TRBV7-8 and TRBJ2-7; D is possibly TRBD2 (5 bases). Germline V gene sequence: CDR1 SGHVS, CDR2 FQNEAQ. V lost 5 bases, J lost 3 bases, and 11 bases lay in between. CDR3 length: 13 residues. This CDR3 reads CASSPGFYYEQYF. In nucleotides, the CDR3 is TGTGCCAGCAGCCCGGGATTTTACTACGAGCAGTACTTC.

The table lists this clonotype with many counts. This sequence joins TRBV25-1 and TRBJ2-3; 8 bases align to TRBD1. The CDR3 totals 14 residues. CDR1 and CDR2 from the germline V gene are MGHDK and SYGVNS. V dropped 4 bases and J dropped 5; count of bases not matched to a gene: 5. The CDR3 DNA sequence: TGTGCCAGCAGTGCCAGGGGGCGCATAGATACGCAGTATTTT. Translating gives CASSARGRIDTQYF.

This clonotype occurred a few times. The chain uses TRBV11-2 and TRBJ1-2, with TRBD1 identical over 9 bases. The CDR3 runs 14 residues. V shed 5 bases, J shed 5 bases, and the junction held 6 bases outside the gene matches. In germline, CDR1 is SGHAT, CDR2 FQNNGV. CDR3 sequence reads: CASSRPGTGYGYTF. CDR3 sequence (DNA): TGTGCCAGCAGCCGACCCGGGACAGGGTATGGCTACACCTTC.

V is TRBV9 and J is TRBJ2-2, with TRBD2 identical over 9 bases. The ends lost 4 bases at V and 4 bases at J; junction bases unmatched: 8. The CDR3 covers 16 residues. CDR1 and CDR2 (germline): SGDLS, YYNGEE. CDR3 nucleotide sequence: TGTGCCAGCAGCTTTAGCGGGAGTCGGGTCACCGGGGAGCTGTTTTTT. Amino acids: CASSFSGSRVTGELFF.

The chain links TRBV20-1 to TRBJ1-2; 9 nucleotides line up with TRBD1. This CDR3 region has 15 residues. Germline V gene sequence: CDR1 DFQATT, CDR2 SNEGSKA (reference sequence). V shed 5 bases and J 0 bases; nucleotides not matched to a gene: 7. The CDR3 protein is CSAGGDRASNYGYTF. CDR3 in DNA: TGCAGTGCTGGAGGGGACAGGGCGTCTAACTATGGCTACACCTTC.

This clonotype was observed a handful of times. The CDR3 DNA reads as TGTGCCAGCAGAGCCAGGAGCGGGCCTTACAATGAGCAGTTCTTC. Amino acid sequence: CASRARSGPYNEQFF. The V and J genes are TRBV2 and TRBJ2-1; a weak D match, TRBD2 (6 bases). V was trimmed by 6 bases and J by 4 bases, leaving 16 bases between them. The germline V gene encodes CDR1 SNHLY and CDR2 FYNNEI. The CDR3 covers 15 residues.

The chain couples TRBV5-1 to TRBJ2-2; D is perhaps TRBD1 (6 bases). The CDR3 spans 15 residues. The V end lost 1 base, the J end lost 8 bases, and 15 bases lay between the germline ends. CDR1 and CDR2 from the germline V gene are SGHRS and YFSETQ. Written as DNA, the CDR3 is TGCGCCAGCAGCTTGTCCAGGGGCCAACAAGGGGAGCTGTTTTTT. Protein: CASSLSRGQQGELFF.

This clonotype was observed at least ten times. This chain joins TRBV29-1 and TRBJ1-1, with a weak D call TRBD1 (6 bases). The CDR3 contains 13 residues. Germline CDR1 reads SQVTM; CDR2 reads ANQGSEA. V lost 7 bases to trimming and J lost 4 bases, with 16 bases between them. The CDR3 loop reads CSAGQLIGTEAFF. The CDR3 DNA reads TGCAGCGCTGGACAGTTGATCGGCACTGAAGCTTTCTTT.

This clonotype was counted between two and nine times. This sequence joins TRBV4-1 and TRBJ1-5; TRBD1 agrees at 9 bases. Germline V CDR1 and CDR2: MGHRA, YSYEKL. The CDR3 consists of 15 residues. Trimming at V came to 5 bases and at J to 8 bases, leaving 10 bases not matched to a gene. DNA for the CDR3: TGCGCCAGCAGCGCCTGGACAGGGGCTTGGGAGCCCCAGCATTTT. Its translation is CASSAWTGAWEPQHF.

This clonotype occurred a few times. The chain employs TRBV12-3 or TRBV12-4 and TRBJ1-2, with D hard to call. The CDR3 has 15 amino acids. Trimming stripped 4 bases from V and 4 bases from J, with 16 bases between. The CDR3 region is CASSSKPTWAYGYTF. The DNA for the CDR3 is TGTGCCAGCAGTTCAAAGCCTACCTGGGCCTATGGCTACACCTTC.

The table lists this clonotype with a few counts. J is TRBJ2-3 and V is TRBV7-8, with 10 bases aligning to TRBD2. Germline V gene data show CDR1 as SGHVS and CDR2 as FQNEAQ. Trimming removed 1 base from V and 5 bases from J; junction bases left unmatched: 12. The CDR3 spans 18 residues. CDR3 DNA sequence: TGTGCCAGCAGCTTAGGGCGAATAGCGGGAGGTGGGGTAGATACGCAGTATTTT. It yields the protein CASSLGRIAGGGVDTQYF. Variable domain in full (rest from reference TRBV7-8 and TRBJ2-3): GAGVSQSPRYKVAKRGQDVALRCDPISGHVSLFWYQQALGQGPEFLTYFQNEAQLDKSGLPSDRFFAERPEGSVSTLKIQRTQQEDSAVYLCASSLGRIAGGGVDTQYFGPGTRLTVL.